These 17 T cell receptor beta chains originate from one sample sequenced in a study of OX40 agonist ivuxolimab in advanced cancers. Generated by immunoSEQ multiplex PCR, the TCRdb table keeps only in-frame clones and is missing some. Among fewer than 90,000 clones, over 85% were seen once, and the ten largest hold 6.2%. The sample consisted of CD4+ or CD8+ T cells sorted from blood, taken in a trial of the OX40 agonist ivuxolimab. The receptors were sampled from an adult with an advanced solid tumor such as melanoma, head and neck, liver or kidney cancer.

CDR3 amino acids: CSVLRQGGTEAFF. CDR3 sequence (DNA): TGCAGCGTCCTGAGACAGGGCGGCACTGAAGCTTTCTTT. The chain has TRBV29-1 and TRBJ1-1; 7 bases map to TRBD1. The V gene end was trimmed by 6 bases and the J gene end by 4 bases; junction bases not matched to a gene: 8. The length of the CDR3 is 13 residues. Germline assignment: CDR1 SQVTM and CDR2 ANQGSEA.

V is TRBV15 and J is TRBJ2-1; 9 bases match TRBD2. The CDR3 consists of 13 residues. V lost 0 bases, J lost 12 bases, and 3 bases stayed unmatched. CDR1 and CDR2 from the germline V gene are LNHNV and YYDKDF (reference sequence). The CDR3 sequence is CATSRDQREAQFF. In DNA form, the CDR3 reads TGTGCCACCAGCAGAGATCAGCGGGAGGCGCAGTTCTTC.

The chain links TRBV28 to TRBJ2-1; 12 bases agree with TRBD2. J was trimmed by 5 bases and V by 5 bases; bases with no gene match: 4. The length of the CDR3 is 15 residues. Per germline, CDR1 MDHEN and CDR2 SYDVKM. CDR3 DNA sequence: TGTGCCAGCAGTCACCGACTAGCGGGGGACAATGAGCAGTTCTTC. Amino acids: CASSHRLAGDNEQFF.

V usage is TRBV10-3 and J usage is TRBJ1-5; perhaps TRBD1 as D (6 bases). The CDR3 totals 14 residues. V was clipped by 11 bases and J by 3 bases, with 17 bases between them. Germline V gene data show CDR1 as ENHRY and CDR2 as SYGVKD. CDR3 region: CAAGPGGLNQPQHF. In DNA, the CDR3 is TGTGCCGCAGGGCCCGGGGGGCTCAATCAGCCCCAGCATTTT.

Written as DNA, the CDR3 is TGCGCCAGCAGCTTCCCCAACAGGGGGCCCACAGATACGCAGTATTTT. Translation: CASSFPNRGPTDTQYF. The chain links TRBV5-1 to TRBJ2-3, with 9 nucleotides matching TRBD1. J gave up 2 bases and V 2 bases, and 6 bases lay outside the gene matches. The CDR3 covers 16 residues. CDR1 SGHRS and CDR2 YFSETQ come from the germline V gene.

The genes are TRBV7-6 and TRBJ2-5, with 13 bases lining up with TRBD2. Trimming at V came to 0 bases and at J to 4 bases, leaving 5 bases not matched to a gene. From germline, CDR1 is SGHVS and CDR2 FNYEAQ. This CDR3 has 17 amino acids. CDR3 amino acids: CASSLARLAGGRETQYF. CDR3 bases: TGTGCCAGCAGCTTAGCCCGACTAGCGGGAGGAAGAGAGACCCAGTACTTC.

The V call is TRBV9, the J call TRBJ2-3, with D perhaps TRBD2 (6 bases). From germline, CDR1 is SGDLS and CDR2 YYNGEE. Trimming cost V 0 bases and J 3 bases, with 11 bases left between them. The CDR3 sequence is 15 residues long. The CDR3 loop is CASSVEGGVTDTQYF. CDR3 sequence (DNA): TGTGCCAGCAGCGTAGAGGGAGGTGTAACAGATACGCAGTATTTT.

The chain has TRBV23-1 and TRBJ1-1; no definite D call. TRBV23-1 is assigned to the ORF class and has an uncertain function. The V end lost 0 bases, the J end lost 4 bases, and 12 bases lay between the germline ends. The CDR3 runs to 15 residues. The CDR3 protein is CASSQSRPPGTEAFF. In DNA form, the CDR3 reads TGCGCCAGCAGTCAATCGCGGCCCCCGGGCACTGAAGCTTTCTTT.

The rearrangement uses TRBV15 and TRBJ1-5, with D perhaps TRBD1 (6 bases). In germline, CDR1 is LNHNV, CDR2 YYDKDF (reference sequence). This CDR3 is built from 13 residues. The germline V and J ends were trimmed by 5 bases and 2 bases, with 7 bases remaining between them. The CDR3 sequence is CATSEGGNQPQHF. DNA of the CDR3: TGTGCCACCAGCGAGGGGGGCAATCAGCCCCAGCATTTT. Supplemented by reference TRBV15 and TRBJ1-5, the full variable domain reads DAMVIQNPRYQVTQFGKPVTLSCSQTLNHNVMYWYQQKSSQAPKLLFHYYDKDFNNEADTPDNFQSRRPNTSFCFLDIRSPGLGDTAMYLCATSEGGNQPQHFGDGTRLSIL.

This clone came up once. The rearrangement links TRBV29-1 to TRBJ2-3; 10 bases match TRBD1. From germline, CDR1 is SQVTM and CDR2 ANQGSEA. V trimming: 4 bases; J trimming: 3 bases; junction bases outside the gene matches: 4. The CDR3 covers 14 residues. CDR3 protein: CSVGQGARTDTQYF. CDR3 sequence (DNA): TGCAGCGTTGGACAGGGGGCTAGGACAGATACGCAGTATTTT.

J is TRBJ2-7 and V is TRBV27; 7 nucleotides align to TRBD2. The CDR3 extends over 16 amino acids. V was pared by 5 bases and J by 5 bases, with 15 bases of the junction left unmatched. The germline CDR1 and CDR2 sequences are MNHEY and SMNVEV (reference sequence). The CDR3 sequence: CASSPWGGLGRHEQYF. The CDR3 coding sequence is TGTGCCAGCAGTCCTTGGGGAGGGTTGGGGAGGCACGAGCAGTACTTC.

The chain couples TRBV27 to TRBJ2-3; 8 nucleotides agree with TRBD1. This CDR3 spans 15 amino acids. The ends lost 3 bases at V and 1 base at J; junction bases unmatched: 3. Germline lookup yields CDR1 MNHEY and CDR2 SMNVEV (reference sequence). CDR3 sequence reads: CASSFPGQGTDTQYF. The CDR3 nucleotides are TGTGCCAGCAGTTTCCCGGGACAGGGCACAGATACGCAGTATTTT.

In this sample, this clone turned up a few times. The chain carries TRBV9 and TRBJ1-1; D is unresolved. The CDR3 covers 11 residues. Trimming stripped 4 bases from V and 2 bases from J, with 3 bases between. Germline V CDR1 and CDR2: SGDLS, YYNGEE. The CDR3 DNA is TGTGCCAGCAGCTCCAACACTGAAGCTTTCTTT. Translated, it gives CASSSNTEAFF. The variable domain in full, with the rest retrieved from reference TRBV9 and TRBJ1-1, is DSGVTQTPKHLITATGQRVTLRCSPRSGDLSVYWYQQSLDQGLQFLIQYYNGEERAKGNILERFSAQQFPDLHSELNLSSLELGDSALYFCASSSNTEAFFGQGTRLTVV.

The V and J genes are TRBV13 and TRBJ2-5; D is uncertain. Germline V lookup: CDR1 PRHDT, CDR2 FYEKMQ (reference sequence). There are 14 residues in the CDR3. V dropped 0 bases and J dropped 5 bases, with 10 bases sitting between them. CDR3 DNA sequence: TGTGCCAGCAGCTTAGGGGGTAAAGGGGAGACCCAGTACTTC. It translates to CASSLGGKGETQYF.

V gene TRBV5-1 combines with J gene TRBJ2-2; TRBD2 agrees at 10 bases. The CDR3 has 17 residues. Germline-derived CDR1 and CDR2 are SGHRS and YFSETQ. V dropped 4 bases and J dropped 0; count of bases not matched to a gene: 6. The CDR3 sequence is CASSIKTSGPNTGELFF. The CDR3 DNA reads TGCGCCAGCAGCATTAAGACTAGCGGGCCGAACACCGGGGAGCTGTTTTTT.

The V and J genes are TRBV7-9 and TRBJ2-3; D might be TRBD2 (6 bases). The CDR3 covers 15 residues. Trimming left V 1 base short and J 1 base short, with 9 bases between. Per the germline V gene, CDR1 is SEHNR and CDR2 is FQNEAQ (reference sequence). CDR3 sequence (DNA): TGTGCCAGCAGCTTAGTTAGCGGTCGCACAGATACGCAGTATTTT. Its translation is CASSLVSGRTDTQYF.

This sequence joins TRBV6-6 and TRBJ2-7, with 9 bases identical to TRBD2. Germline CDR1 reads MNHNY; CDR2 reads SVGAGI (reference sequence). The junction had 5 bases not matched to a gene; V was cut back by 2 bases and J by 0 bases. The CDR3 length is 16 residues. CDR3 coding DNA: TGTGCCAGCAGTTACCTTAATAGCGGGAGCTCCTACGAGCAGTACTTC. Amino acid sequence: CASSYLNSGSSYEQYF.